This T cell receptor beta chain was identified during a study of blood T cell repertoires in COVID-19. Study context: Spain, Italy and the United States supplied samples that represented acute and convalescent COVID-19. T cells, B-cell-depleted T cells, or PBMCs supplied cDNA or gDNA.

Source study methods: Nucleated cell counts were estimated from reference gene primer amplification. The method was immunoSEQ multiplex PCR; TCRdb's version includes in-frame clones alone and lacks a portion of them. V and J calls and clone size follow that table, whereas D and trimming were derived from the DNA. This sample carries 380,000 or so clones, more than 75% of them seen once, and the ten largest clones take over 0.95%. The V segment lost 0 bases and the J segment 14 bases; nucleotides outside the gene matches: 7. This CDR3 spans 13 amino acids. Germline V CDR1 and CDR2: WNHNN, SYGVQD (reference sequence).

This chain uses TRBV10-1 with TRBJ2-1; 7 bases are shared with TRBD2. Sequencing used peripheral blood. This TCR was sampled from a human donor with acute or convalescent COVID-19. The donor label of this sample is uncertain. The CDR3 here is CASSESWGGREFF. CDR3 in DNA: TGCGCCAGCAGTGAGTCTTGGGGGGGGAGAGAGTTCTTC.